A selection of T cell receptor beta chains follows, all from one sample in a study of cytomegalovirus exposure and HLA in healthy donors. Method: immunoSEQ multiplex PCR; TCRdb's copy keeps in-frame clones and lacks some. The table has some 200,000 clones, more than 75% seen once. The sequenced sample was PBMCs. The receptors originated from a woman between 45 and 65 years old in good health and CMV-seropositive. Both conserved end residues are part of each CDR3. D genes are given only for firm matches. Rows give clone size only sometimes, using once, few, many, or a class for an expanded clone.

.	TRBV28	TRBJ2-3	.	CASRGLSPRADTQYF	TGTGCCAGCAGGGGACTTTCCCCGCGGGCAGATACGCAGTATTTT
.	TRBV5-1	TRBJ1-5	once	CASSLDSSNQPQHF	TGCGCCAGCAGCTTGGACTCAAGCAATCAGCCCCAGCATTTT
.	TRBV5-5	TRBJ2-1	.	CASSLLGGAYNEQFF	TGTGCCAGCAGTCTCCTAGGGGGAGCCTACAATGAGCAGTTCTTC
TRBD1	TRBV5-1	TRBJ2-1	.	CASSFGDRDNNEQFF	TGCGCCAGCAGCTTTGGAGACAGGGACAACAATGAGCAGTTCTTC
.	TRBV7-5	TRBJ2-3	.	CVRSLGQGVTDTQYF	TGTGTCAGAAGCCTGGGCCAGGGGGTCACAGATACGCAGTATTTT
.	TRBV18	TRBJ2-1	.	CASSPLAPGSYNEQFF	TGTGCCAGCTCACCACTAGCCCCGGGCTCCTACAATGAGCAGTTCTTC
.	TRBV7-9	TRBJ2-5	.	CSSSLGGHQGGEQYF	TGTTCCAGCAGCTTAGGGGGTCATCAAGGTGGGGAGCAGTACTTC
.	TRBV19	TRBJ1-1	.	CASRSGDRNKDTEAFF	TGTGCCAGTAGGTCGGGGGACCGTAACAAGGACACTGAAGCTTTCTTT
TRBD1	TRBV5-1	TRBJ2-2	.	CASSVGQGLHGELFF	TGCGCCAGCAGCGTGGGACAGGGGTTGCACGGGGAGCTGTTTTTT
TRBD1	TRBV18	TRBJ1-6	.	CASSLGTGNNSPLHF	TGTGCCAGCTCACTCGGGACAGGAAATAATTCACCCCTCCACTTT
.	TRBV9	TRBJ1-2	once	CASSSFGGYGYTF	TGTGCCAGCAGCTCATTCGGAGGGTATGGCTACACCTTC
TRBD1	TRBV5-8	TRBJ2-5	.	CASTKQGQAGETQYF	TGTGCCAGCACCAAGCAAGGACAGGCCGGGGAGACCCAGTACTTC
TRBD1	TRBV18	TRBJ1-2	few	CASWRTGTYGYTF	TGTGCCAGCTGGCGGACAGGGACCTATGGCTACACCTTC
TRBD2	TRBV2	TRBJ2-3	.	CASSDGGGTDTQYF	TGTGCCAGCAGTGACGGGGGGGGTACAGATACGCAGTATTTT
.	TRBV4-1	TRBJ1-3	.	CASSQVGRGKGNTIYF	TGCGCCAGCAGCCAAGTAGGAAGGGGGAAAGGAAACACCATATATTTT
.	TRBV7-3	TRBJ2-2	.	CASSLPGVDGELFF	TGTGCCAGCAGCTTACCGGGAGTAGACGGGGAGCTGTTTTTT
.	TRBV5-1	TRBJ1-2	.	CASSFGGQSYGYTF	TGCGCCAGCAGCTTCGGAGGCCAGAGCTATGGCTACACCTTC
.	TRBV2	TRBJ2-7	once	CASSRLAGPGAYEQYF	TGTGCCAGCAGTAGGCTTGCCGGGCCGGGGGCCTACGAGCAGTACTTC
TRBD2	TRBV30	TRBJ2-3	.	CAWNSGRAVDTQYF	TGTGCCTGGAATAGCGGGAGGGCCGTGGATACGCAGTATTTT
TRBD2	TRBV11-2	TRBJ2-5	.	CASSSKRGAWETQYF	TGTGCCAGCAGCTCCAAGCGGGGGGCCTGGGAGACCCAGTACTTC
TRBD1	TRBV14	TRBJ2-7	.	CASRPTGGKYEQYF	TGTGCCAGCCGGCCGACAGGGGGCAAGTACGAGCAGTACTTC
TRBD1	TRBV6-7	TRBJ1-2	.	CASNGQDGYGYTF	TGTGCCAGCAACGGACAGGACGGCTATGGCTACACCTTC